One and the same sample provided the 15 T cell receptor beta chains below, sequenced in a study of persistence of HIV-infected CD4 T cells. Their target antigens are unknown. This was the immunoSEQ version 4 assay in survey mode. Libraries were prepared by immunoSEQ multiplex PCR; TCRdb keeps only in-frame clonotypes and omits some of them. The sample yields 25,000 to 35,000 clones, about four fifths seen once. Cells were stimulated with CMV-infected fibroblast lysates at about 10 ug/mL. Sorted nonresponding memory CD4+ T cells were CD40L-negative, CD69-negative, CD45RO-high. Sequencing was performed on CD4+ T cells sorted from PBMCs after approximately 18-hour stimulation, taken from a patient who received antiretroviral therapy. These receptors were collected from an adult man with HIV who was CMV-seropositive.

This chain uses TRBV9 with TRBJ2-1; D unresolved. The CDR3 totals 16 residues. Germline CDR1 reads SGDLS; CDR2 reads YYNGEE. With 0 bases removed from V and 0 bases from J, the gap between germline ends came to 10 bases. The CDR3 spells CASSVDPGSSYNEQFF. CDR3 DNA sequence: TGTGCCAGCAGCGTAGATCCAGGCAGCTCCTACAATGAGCAGTTCTTC. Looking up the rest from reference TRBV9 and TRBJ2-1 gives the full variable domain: DSGVTQTPKHLITATGQRVTLRCSPRSGDLSVYWYQQSLDQGLQFLIQYYNGEERAKGNILERFSAQQFPDLHSELNLSSLELGDSALYFCASSVDPGSSYNEQFFGPGTRLTVL.

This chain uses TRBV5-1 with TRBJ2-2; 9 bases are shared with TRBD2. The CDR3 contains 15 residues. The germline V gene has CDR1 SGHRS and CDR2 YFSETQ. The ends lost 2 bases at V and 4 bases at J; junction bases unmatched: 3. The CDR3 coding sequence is TGCGCCAGCAGCTTAGCGGGGGGAATCACCGGGGAGCTGTTTTTT. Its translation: CASSLAGGITGELFF.

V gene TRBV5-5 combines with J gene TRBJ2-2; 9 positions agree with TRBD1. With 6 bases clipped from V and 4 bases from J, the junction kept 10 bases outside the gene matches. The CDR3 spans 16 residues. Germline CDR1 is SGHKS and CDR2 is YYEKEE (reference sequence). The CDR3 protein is CASTIGAGQGTGELFF. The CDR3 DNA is TGTGCCAGCACCATCGGAGCGGGACAGGGCACCGGGGAGCTGTTTTTT.

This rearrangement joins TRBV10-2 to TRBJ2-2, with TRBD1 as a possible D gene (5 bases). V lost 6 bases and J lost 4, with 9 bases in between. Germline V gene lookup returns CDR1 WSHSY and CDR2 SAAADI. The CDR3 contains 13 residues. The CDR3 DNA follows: TGCGCCAGCAGGGGGCCTTTCACCGGGGAGCTGTTTTTT. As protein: CASRGPFTGELFF.

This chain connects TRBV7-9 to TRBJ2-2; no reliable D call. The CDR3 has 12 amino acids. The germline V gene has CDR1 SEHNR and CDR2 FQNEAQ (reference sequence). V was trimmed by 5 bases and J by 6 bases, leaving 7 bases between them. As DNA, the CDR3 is TGTGCCAGCAGCCCCCAGTCCGGGGAGCTGTTTTTT. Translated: CASSPQSGELFF.

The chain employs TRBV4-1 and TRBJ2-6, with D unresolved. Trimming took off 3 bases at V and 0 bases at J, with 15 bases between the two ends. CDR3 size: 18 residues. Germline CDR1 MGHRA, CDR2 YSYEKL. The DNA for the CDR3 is TGCGCCAGCAGCCACAGTGGGTCTCTAAGCTCTGGGGCCAACGTCCTGACTTTC. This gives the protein CASSHSGSLSSGANVLTF.

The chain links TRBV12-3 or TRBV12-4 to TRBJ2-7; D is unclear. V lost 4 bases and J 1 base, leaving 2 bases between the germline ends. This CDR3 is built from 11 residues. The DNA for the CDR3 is TGTGCCAGCAGTTCTTCCTACGAGCAGTACTTC. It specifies CASSSSYEQYF.

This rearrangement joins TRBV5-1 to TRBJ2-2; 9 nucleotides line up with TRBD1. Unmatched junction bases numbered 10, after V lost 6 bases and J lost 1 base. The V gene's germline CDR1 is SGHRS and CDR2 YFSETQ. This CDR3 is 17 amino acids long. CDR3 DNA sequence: TGCGCCAGCAACGAGTTAGGACAGGGGAGGAACACCGGGGAGCTGTTTTTT. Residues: CASNELGQGRNTGELFF.

The CDR3 DNA follows: TGTGCCAGCAGAAGGGACGGTTATCAGCCCCAGCATTTT. Its protein product is CASRRDGYQPQHF. The J gene is TRBJ1-5, the V gene TRBV2, with a possible D match to TRBD1 (5 bases). The CDR3 totals 13 residues. The germline gives CDR1 SNHLY, CDR2 FYNNEI. V was trimmed by 6 bases and J by 5 bases, leaving 11 bases between them.

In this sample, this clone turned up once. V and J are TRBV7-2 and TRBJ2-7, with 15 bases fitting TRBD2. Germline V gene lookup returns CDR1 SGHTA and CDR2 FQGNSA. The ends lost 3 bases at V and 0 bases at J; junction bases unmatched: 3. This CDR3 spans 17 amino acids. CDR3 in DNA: TGTGCCAGCAGCTTTAGGGGACTAGCGGGGGGCTCCTACGAGCAGTACTTC. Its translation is CASSFRGLAGGSYEQYF.

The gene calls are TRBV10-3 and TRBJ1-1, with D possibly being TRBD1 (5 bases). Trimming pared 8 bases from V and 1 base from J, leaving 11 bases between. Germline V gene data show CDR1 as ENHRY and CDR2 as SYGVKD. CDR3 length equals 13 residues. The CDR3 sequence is CAIGRQTNTEAFF. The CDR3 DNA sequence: TGTGCCATCGGAAGACAGACGAACACTGAAGCTTTCTTT.

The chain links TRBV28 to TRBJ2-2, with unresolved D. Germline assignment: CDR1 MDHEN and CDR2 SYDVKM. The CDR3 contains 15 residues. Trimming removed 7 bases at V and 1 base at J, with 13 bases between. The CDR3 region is CASTFLGQNTGELFF. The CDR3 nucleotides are TGTGCCAGCACCTTTTTAGGGCAGAACACCGGGGAGCTGTTTTTT.

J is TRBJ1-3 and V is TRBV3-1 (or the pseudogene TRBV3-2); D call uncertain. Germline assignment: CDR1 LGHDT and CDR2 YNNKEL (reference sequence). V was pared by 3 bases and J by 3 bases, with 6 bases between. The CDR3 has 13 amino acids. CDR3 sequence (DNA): TGTGCCAGCAGCCAGGGTTATGGAAACACCATATATTTT. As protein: CASSQGYGNTIYF.

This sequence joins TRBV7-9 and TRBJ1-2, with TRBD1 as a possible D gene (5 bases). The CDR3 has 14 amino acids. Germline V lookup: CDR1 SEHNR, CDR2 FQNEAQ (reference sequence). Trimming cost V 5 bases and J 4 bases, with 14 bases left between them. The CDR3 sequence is CASSPPGGAYGYTF. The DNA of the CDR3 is TGTGCCAGCAGCCCCCCGGGAGGGGCCTATGGCTACACCTTC. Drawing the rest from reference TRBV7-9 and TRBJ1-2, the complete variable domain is DTGVSQNPRHKITKRGQNVTFRCDPISEHNRLYWYRQTLGQGPEFLTYFQNEAQLEKSRLLSDRFSAERPKGSFSTLEIQRTEQGDSAMYLCASSPPGGAYGYTFGSGTRLTVV.

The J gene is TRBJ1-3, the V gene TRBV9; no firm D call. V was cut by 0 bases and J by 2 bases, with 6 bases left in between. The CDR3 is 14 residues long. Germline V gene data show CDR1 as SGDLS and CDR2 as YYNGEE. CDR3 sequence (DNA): TGTGCCAGCAGCGTAGCGGTGGCTGGAAACACCATATATTTT. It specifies CASSVAVAGNTIYF.